The rows below give T cell receptor beta chains drawn from one sample of a study of cytomegalovirus exposure and HLA in healthy donors. Assay used: immunoSEQ multiplex PCR; TCRdb lists only in-frame clones, some missing. The sample has 200,000 or so clones; 75% to 90% are singletons. The specimen was PBMCs. The receptor source for this set is a woman aged 50 to 65 in good health and CMV-seropositive. Both conserved end residues are part of each CDR3. A D gene is named only where the DNA matches it firmly. Some rows mark clone size as missing; the rest say once, few, many or name a class of expanded clone.

CDR3 length: 18; V gene: TRBV15; J gene: TRBJ2-7; clone size: .; D gene: TRBD1; CDR3 DNA: TGTGCCACCAGCAGTTACCTCCGGGGCCGAGACAGGGGGTACGAGCAGTACTTC; CDR3 protein: CATSSYLRGRDRGYEQYF
CDR3 length: 14; V gene: TRBV7-2; J gene: TRBJ2-2; clone size: many; D gene: .; CDR3 DNA: TGTGCCAGCAGCTTACGCATGGAGACCGGGGAGCTGTTTTTT; CDR3 protein: CASSLRMETGELFF
CDR3 length: 15; V gene: TRBV27; J gene: TRBJ1-4; clone size: .; D gene: .; CDR3 DNA: TGTGCCAGCAGTTTCAAACAGGGCCTCGATGAAAAACTGTTTTTT; CDR3 protein: CASSFKQGLDEKLFF
CDR3 length: 15; V gene: TRBV5-6; J gene: TRBJ2-3; clone size: .; D gene: .; CDR3 DNA: TGTGCCAGCAGCTCCGGACAAGCCAGGGGAGATACGCAGTATTTT; CDR3 protein: CASSSGQARGDTQYF
CDR3 length: 15; V gene: TRBV28; J gene: TRBJ2-2; clone size: .; D gene: .; CDR3 DNA: TGTGCCAGCAGCCGGACGGTTTCGAACACCGGGGAGCTGTTTTTT; CDR3 protein: CASSRTVSNTGELFF
CDR3 length: 16; V gene: TRBV19; J gene: TRBJ2-2; clone size: .; D gene: .; CDR3 DNA: TGTGCCAGTAGTATCCTACCCGGGGGAGTTGGCGGGGAGCTGTTTTTT; CDR3 protein: CASSILPGGVGGELFF
CDR3 length: 15; V gene: TRBV4-3; J gene: TRBJ2-3; clone size: few; D gene: .; CDR3 DNA: TGCGCCAGCAGCCAAGATTCGCGGGGAATAGATACGCAGTATTTT; CDR3 protein: CASSQDSRGIDTQYF
CDR3 length: 15; V gene: TRBV7-9; J gene: TRBJ1-1; clone size: .; D gene: TRBD1; CDR3 DNA: TGTGCCAGCAGCTTTTCCAGGGGGCAAGACACTGAAGCTTTCTTT; CDR3 protein: CASSFSRGQDTEAFF
CDR3 length: 13; V gene: TRBV28; J gene: TRBJ1-1; clone size: .; D gene: TRBD1; CDR3 DNA: TGTGCCAGCAGTTCGCCGACAGGGTCGCGGGCTTTCTTT; CDR3 protein: CASSSPTGSRAFF
CDR3 length: 14; V gene: TRBV9; J gene: TRBJ1-6; clone size: .; D gene: TRBD1; CDR3 DNA: TGTGCCAGCAGCCGGGACAGGGGTAATTCACCCCTCCACTTT; CDR3 protein: CASSRDRGNSPLHF
CDR3 length: 17; V gene: TRBV9; J gene: TRBJ2-2; clone size: few; D gene: TRBD1; CDR3 DNA: TGTGCCAGCAGCGCCGAGGGTGGGACAGTCCGTCCCGGGGAGCTGTTTTTT; CDR3 protein: CASSAEGGTVRPGELFF
CDR3 length: 15; V gene: TRBV4-1; J gene: TRBJ2-7; clone size: .; D gene: TRBD1; CDR3 DNA: TGCGCCAGCAGCCAAGGACAGGGGGCTAGGTACGAGCAGTACTTC; CDR3 protein: CASSQGQGARYEQYF
CDR3 length: 17; V gene: TRBV27; J gene: TRBJ2-1; clone size: .; D gene: TRBD2; CDR3 DNA: TGTGCCAGCAGTTCCCTCTGGACTAGCGGGACCTACAATGAGCAGTTCTTC; CDR3 protein: CASSSLWTSGTYNEQFF
CDR3 length: 12; V gene: TRBV10-2; J gene: TRBJ1-1; clone size: .; D gene: .; CDR3 DNA: TGCGCCAGCAGTGACAGAATCACTGAAGCTTTCTTT; CDR3 protein: CASSDRITEAFF
CDR3 length: 14; V gene: TRBV19; J gene: TRBJ2-7; clone size: .; D gene: .; CDR3 DNA: TGTGCCAGTAGTATAATGCAGGGCCCCTACGAGCAGTACTTC; CDR3 protein: CASSIMQGPYEQYF
CDR3 length: 16; V gene: TRBV18; J gene: TRBJ2-7; clone size: .; D gene: TRBD2; CDR3 DNA: TGTGCCAGCTCACCAAGGACCGGGACTAGCGGGTACGAGCAGTACTTC; CDR3 protein: CASSPRTGTSGYEQYF
CDR3 length: 15; V gene: TRBV14; J gene: TRBJ2-4; clone size: .; D gene: .; CDR3 DNA: TGTGCCAGCAGCCAAGATTCTACAGTGAGAAACAGTCAGTACTTC; CDR3 protein: CASSQDSTVRNSQYF
CDR3 length: 13; V gene: TRBV28; J gene: TRBJ1-2; clone size: few; D gene: .; CDR3 DNA: TGTGCCAGCAGTTTAGGAGGTAACTATGGCTACACCTTC; CDR3 protein: CASSLGGNYGYTF
CDR3 length: 15; V gene: TRBV5-1; J gene: TRBJ2-7; clone size: .; D gene: TRBD1; CDR3 DNA: TGCGCCAGCAGCTCGGGACAGGGGTACACCTACGAGCAGTACTTC; CDR3 protein: CASSSGQGYTYEQYF
CDR3 length: 18; V gene: TRBV4-3; J gene: TRBJ1-6; clone size: .; D gene: TRBD1; CDR3 DNA: TGCGCCAGCAGCCAACTGGCAGGGGGGACTCTTGATAATTCACCCCTCCACTTT; CDR3 protein: CASSQLAGGTLDNSPLHF
CDR3 length: 12; V gene: TRBV10-2; J gene: TRBJ2-5; clone size: .; D gene: .; CDR3 DNA: TGCGCCAGCAGTGAGCAGGGAGAGACCCAGTACTTC; CDR3 protein: CASSEQGETQYF
CDR3 length: 17; V gene: TRBV5-1; J gene: TRBJ2-1; clone size: .; D gene: .; CDR3 DNA: TGCGCCAGCAGCCCAGGGGCAGCCGAATACTCCTACAATGAGCAGTTCTTC; CDR3 protein: CASSPGAAEYSYNEQFF
CDR3 length: 15; V gene: TRBV5-6; J gene: TRBJ1-1; clone size: .; D gene: TRBD1; CDR3 DNA: TGTGCCAGCAGCTCCGAGACAGGGCTGAACACTGAAGCTTTCTTT; CDR3 protein: CASSSETGLNTEAFF
CDR3 length: 13; V gene: TRBV9; J gene: TRBJ1-1; clone size: .; D gene: .; CDR3 DNA: TGTGCCAGCAGCGTAGATTCCGGCACTGAAGCTTTCTTT; CDR3 protein: CASSVDSGTEAFF
CDR3 length: 14; V gene: TRBV27; J gene: TRBJ1-2; clone size: few; D gene: .; CDR3 DNA: TGTGCCAGCAGTTTATCTTGGGTTGAGGGTGGCTACACCTTC; CDR3 protein: CASSLSWVEGGYTF
CDR3 length: 14; V gene: TRBV2; J gene: TRBJ1-1; clone size: few; D gene: TRBD1; CDR3 DNA: TGTGCCAGCAGTGAAGTGAGGACAGGGGTTGAAGCTTTCTTT; CDR3 protein: CASSEVRTGVEAFF
CDR3 length: 14; V gene: TRBV6-1; J gene: TRBJ2-3; clone size: .; D gene: .; CDR3 DNA: TGTGCCACCCAGGAATCGGGGTTCACAGATACGCAGTATTTT; CDR3 protein: CATQESGFTDTQYF
CDR3 length: 13; V gene: TRBV7-7; J gene: TRBJ2-7; clone size: once; D gene: TRBD1; CDR3 DNA: TGTGCTAGCAGCCCGGGACAGGACAGTTCGCAGTACTTC; CDR3 protein: CASSPGQDSSQYF
CDR3 length: 14; V gene: TRBV6-5; J gene: TRBJ1-3; clone size: few; D gene: TRBD1; CDR3 DNA: TGTGCCAGCAGCCGGACAGGGTCTGGAAACACCATATATTTT; CDR3 protein: CASSRTGSGNTIYF
CDR3 length: 11; V gene: TRBV19; J gene: TRBJ2-7; clone size: .; D gene: .; CDR3 DNA: TGTGCCAGTAGTCTCTATAACGAGCAGTACTTC; CDR3 protein: CASSLYNEQYF
CDR3 length: 13; V gene: TRBV5-4; J gene: TRBJ1-1; clone size: .; D gene: TRBD1; CDR3 DNA: TGTGCCAGCAGTCGAGACAGGGATACTGAAGCTTTCTTT; CDR3 protein: CASSRDRDTEAFF
CDR3 length: 15; V gene: TRBV5-1; J gene: TRBJ1-2; clone size: .; D gene: .; CDR3 DNA: TGCGCCAGCAGACCCCCGGGGACTATGGAGGGTGGCTACACCTTC; CDR3 protein: CASRPPGTMEGGYTF
CDR3 length: 14; V gene: TRBV7-2; J gene: TRBJ2-5; clone size: .; D gene: .; CDR3 DNA: TGTGCCAGCAGCCCTGGACTCATTAGAGAGACCCAGTACTTC; CDR3 protein: CASSPGLIRETQYF
CDR3 length: 16; V gene: TRBV27; J gene: TRBJ1-2; clone size: .; D gene: TRBD1; CDR3 DNA: TGTGCCAGCAGCTCGACAGGGGGGAGTTTGCACTATGGCTACACCTTC; CDR3 protein: CASSSTGGSLHYGYTF
CDR3 length: 14; V gene: TRBV5-6; J gene: TRBJ2-7; clone size: .; D gene: TRBD1; CDR3 DNA: TGTGCCAGCAGCTTGGCTGACAGGGTTGTAGAGCAGTACTTC; CDR3 protein: CASSLADRVVEQYF
CDR3 length: 16; V gene: TRBV2; J gene: TRBJ2-6; clone size: .; D gene: TRBD1; CDR3 DNA: TGTGCCAGCAGTGCGGGACAGGGGTCTGGGGCCAACGTCCTGACTTTC; CDR3 protein: CASSAGQGSGANVLTF
CDR3 length: 17; V gene: TRBV13; J gene: TRBJ1-4; clone size: .; D gene: TRBD1; CDR3 DNA: TGTGCCAGCAGCTTAGGTCCCGACAGGGCAACTAATGAAAAACTGTTTTTT; CDR3 protein: CASSLGPDRATNEKLFF
CDR3 length: 14; V gene: TRBV19; J gene: TRBJ1-1; clone size: .; D gene: .; CDR3 DNA: TGTGCCAGTAGCTGGGGGGGCAAGAACACTGAAGCTTTCTTT; CDR3 protein: CASSWGGKNTEAFF
CDR3 length: 15; V gene: TRBV27; J gene: TRBJ2-7; clone size: once; D gene: TRBD2; CDR3 DNA: TGTGCCAGCAGTCCCCTAGCGGGAGACCGATTCGAGCAGTACTTC; CDR3 protein: CASSPLAGDRFEQYF
CDR3 length: 13; V gene: TRBV10-3; J gene: TRBJ1-1; clone size: once; D gene: TRBD1; CDR3 DNA: TGTGCCAGTTCGACAGGGCGGAACACTGAAGCTTTCTTT; CDR3 protein: CASSTGRNTEAFF
CDR3 length: 14; V gene: TRBV5-4; J gene: TRBJ2-5; clone size: .; D gene: .; CDR3 DNA: TGTGCCAGCAGCTTCCGGAGGGTCCAAGAGACCCAGTACTTC; CDR3 protein: CASSFRRVQETQYF
CDR3 length: 15; V gene: TRBV4-3; J gene: TRBJ1-4; clone size: .; D gene: .; CDR3 DNA: TGCGCCAGCAGCCAAGATTCGGCAGGGAATGAAAAACTGTTTTTT; CDR3 protein: CASSQDSAGNEKLFF
CDR3 length: 15; V gene: TRBV28; J gene: TRBJ2-2; clone size: .; D gene: .; CDR3 DNA: TGTGCCAGCAGTTCCGGGGGTTATGATACCGGGGAGCTGTTTTTT; CDR3 protein: CASSSGGYDTGELFF
CDR3 length: 19; V gene: TRBV23-1; J gene: TRBJ2-7; clone size: .; D gene: TRBD1; CDR3 DNA: TGCGCCAGCAGTCATTCCCAAACTTTCCGGGACAGGGGGTGCTACGAGCAGTACTTC; CDR3 protein: CASSHSQTFRDRGCYEQYF
CDR3 length: 13; V gene: TRBV19; J gene: TRBJ1-2; clone size: .; D gene: .; CDR3 DNA: TGTGCCAGTAGTATGACGCCAGGGTATGGCTACACCTTC; CDR3 protein: CASSMTPGYGYTF
CDR3 length: 12; V gene: TRBV28; J gene: TRBJ2-7; clone size: .; D gene: .; CDR3 DNA: TGTGCCAGCAGTTTCAGGGGAGGGGAGCAGTACTTC; CDR3 protein: CASSFRGGEQYF
CDR3 length: 16; V gene: TRBV5-5; J gene: TRBJ2-5; clone size: .; D gene: TRBD2; CDR3 DNA: TGTGCCAGCAGCTTGGGCCCAGCGGGGGGCCAAGAGACCCAGTACTTC; CDR3 protein: CASSLGPAGGQETQYF
CDR3 length: 22; V gene: TRBV4-3; J gene: TRBJ1-6; clone size: .; D gene: .; CDR3 DNA: TGCGCCAGCAGCCAAGATCTGGGTTCGGGGGGATCCCTGAGCTCCTATAATTCACCCCTCCACTTT; CDR3 protein: CASSQDLGSGGSLSSYNSPLHF
CDR3 length: 16; V gene: TRBV14; J gene: TRBJ2-7; clone size: .; D gene: TRBD2; CDR3 DNA: TGTGCCAGCAGCCGCCTTTCTAGCGGACCAACCTACGAGCAGTACTTC; CDR3 protein: CASSRLSSGPTYEQYF
CDR3 length: 14; V gene: TRBV6-6; J gene: TRBJ1-3; clone size: .; D gene: .; CDR3 DNA: TGTGCCAGCACCGTGAGGGGAGGTGGAAACACCATATATTTT; CDR3 protein: CASTVRGGGNTIYF
CDR3 length: 15; V gene: TRBV19; J gene: TRBJ2-7; clone size: .; D gene: TRBD1; CDR3 DNA: TGTGCCAGTAGTCCAAAGACAGGGGCCTCCTACGAGCAGTACTTC; CDR3 protein: CASSPKTGASYEQYF
CDR3 length: 14; V gene: TRBV11-2; J gene: TRBJ2-7; clone size: .; D gene: .; CDR3 DNA: TGTGCCAGCAGCGGCCGGGGGAGCTCCTACGAGCAGTACTTC; CDR3 protein: CASSGRGSSYEQYF
CDR3 length: 13; V gene: TRBV28; J gene: TRBJ2-1; clone size: .; D gene: .; CDR3 DNA: TGTGCCAGCACCGACCGTCGGGTTGGTGAGCAGTTCTTC; CDR3 protein: CASTDRRVGEQFF
CDR3 length: 14; V gene: TRBV2; J gene: TRBJ1-6; clone size: .; D gene: .; CDR3 DNA: TGTGCCAGCAGTCGGACAGCTTATAATTCACCCCTCCACTTT; CDR3 protein: CASSRTAYNSPLHF